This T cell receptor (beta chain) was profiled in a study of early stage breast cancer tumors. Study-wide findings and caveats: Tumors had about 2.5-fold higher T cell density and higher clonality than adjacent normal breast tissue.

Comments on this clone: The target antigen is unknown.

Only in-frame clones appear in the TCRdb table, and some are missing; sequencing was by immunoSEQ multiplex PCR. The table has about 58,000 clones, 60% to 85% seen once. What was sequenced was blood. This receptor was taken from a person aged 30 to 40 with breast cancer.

The CDR3 nucleotides are TGTGCCAGCAGTCCCCGGGACAGGGGTTCCCACGAGCAGTACTTC. This encodes CASSPRDRGSHEQYF. The chain has TRBV6-5 and TRBJ2-7, with 10 bases aligning to TRBD1. V shed 5 bases and J 5 bases; nucleotides not matched to a gene: 9. This CDR3 contains 15 residues. Per the germline V gene, CDR1 is MNHEY and CDR2 is SVGAGI.